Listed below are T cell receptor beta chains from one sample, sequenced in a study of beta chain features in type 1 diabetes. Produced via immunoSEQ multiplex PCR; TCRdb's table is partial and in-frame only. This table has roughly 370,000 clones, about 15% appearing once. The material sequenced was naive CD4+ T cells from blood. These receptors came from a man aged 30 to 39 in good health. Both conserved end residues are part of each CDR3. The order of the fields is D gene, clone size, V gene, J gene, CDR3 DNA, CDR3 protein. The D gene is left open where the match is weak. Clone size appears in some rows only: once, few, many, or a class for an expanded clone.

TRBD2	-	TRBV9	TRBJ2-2	TGTGCCAGCAGCGCCCGGACTAGTTTGTCCGGGGAGCTGTTTTTT	CASSARTSLSGELFF
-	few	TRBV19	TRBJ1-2	TGTGCCAGTAGTCCCGGACAGCACTATGGCTACACCTTC	CASSPGQHYGYTF
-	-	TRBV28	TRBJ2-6	TGTGCCAGCAGTCCCAATTCTGGGGCCAACGTCCTGACTTTC	CASSPNSGANVLTF
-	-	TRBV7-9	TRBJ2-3	TGTGCCAGCAGCTTAGCAGCGGGCCTCACAGATACGCAGTATTTT	CASSLAAGLTDTQYF
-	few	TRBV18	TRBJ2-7	TGTGCCAGCTCACCACCCTTTAGCTACGAGCAGTACTTC	CASSPPFSYEQYF
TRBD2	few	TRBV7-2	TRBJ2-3	TGTGCCAGCAGCCTCGGGAGGGGCCCCCTTTATTTT	CASSLGRGPLYF
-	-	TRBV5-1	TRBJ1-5	TGCGCCAGCAGCTTGGGCGCCGTCAATCAGCCCCAGCATTTT	CASSLGAVNQPQHF
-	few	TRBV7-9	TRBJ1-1	TGTGCCAGCAGCCTTACCAGGGACACTGAAGCTTTCTTT	CASSLTRDTEAFF
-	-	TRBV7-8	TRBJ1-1	TGTGCCAGCAGCTTTGACACTGAAGCTTTCTTT	CASSFDTEAFF
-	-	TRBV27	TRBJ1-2	TGTGCCAGCAGTTTAAGTCGGGCTAATTATGGCTACACCTTC	CASSLSRANYGYTF
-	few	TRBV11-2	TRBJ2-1	TGTGCCAGCAGCCTACTTGGGGGTTCCCCCCGAACCGGTTACAATGAGCAGTTCTTC	CASSLLGGSPRTGYNEQFF
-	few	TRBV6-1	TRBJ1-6	TGTGCCAGCAGTGATCTAGGCAATTCACCCCTCCACTTT	CASSDLGNSPLHF
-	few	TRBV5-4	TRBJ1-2	TGTGCCAGCAGCCCTGACGGGAACTATGGCTACACCTTC	CASSPDGNYGYTF
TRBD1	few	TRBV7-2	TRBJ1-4	TGTGCCAGCAGCCTAACGGGACAGCTAAATGAAAAACTGTTTTTT	CASSLTGQLNEKLFF
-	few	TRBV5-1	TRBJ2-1	TGCGCCAGCAGCTTGGACGGCTACTACAATGAGCAGTTCTTC	CASSLDGYYNEQFF
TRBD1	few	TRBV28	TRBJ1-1	TGTGCCAGCAGTTTATCCCTCCAGGGGGGAGCTTTCTTT	CASSLSLQGGAFF
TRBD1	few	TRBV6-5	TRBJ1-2	TGTGCCAGCAGTTACTCGGGACAGAAGGTTTATGGCTACACCTTC	CASSYSGQKVYGYTF
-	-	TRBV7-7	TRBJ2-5	TGTGCTAGCACTAAATCCAATGAGGAGTACCAAGAGACCCAGTACTTC	CASTKSNEEYQETQYF
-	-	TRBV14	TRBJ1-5	TGTGCCAGCAGCCAAGATGTATATCAGCCCCAGCATTTT	CASSQDVYQPQHF
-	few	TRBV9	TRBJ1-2	TGTGCCAGCAGCCCCGTCCGGGGGAGCGGCTACACCTTC	CASSPVRGSGYTF
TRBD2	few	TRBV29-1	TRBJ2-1	TGCAGCGCGGGGGGATTAAGCGGGCCACCCTACAATGAGCAGTTCTTC	CSAGGLSGPPYNEQFF
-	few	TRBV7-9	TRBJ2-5	TGTGCCAGCAGCACCCGGACGGTACAAGAGACCCAGTACTTC	CASSTRTVQETQYF
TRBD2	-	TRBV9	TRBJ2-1	TGTGCCAGCAGCGTAGGGCTAGCGGGAGGGGTCAATGAGCAGTTCTTC	CASSVGLAGGVNEQFF
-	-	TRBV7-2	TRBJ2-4	TGTGCCAGCAGCCTTCGGACCGTGATAGCCAAAAACATTCAGTACTTC	CASSLRTVIAKNIQYF
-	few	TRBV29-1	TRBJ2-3	TGCAGCGTTGAAGGAGAGTCTCGCACAGATACGCAGTATTTT	CSVEGESRTDTQYF
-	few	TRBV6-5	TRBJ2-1	TGTGCCAGCAGTCCGACTTGGGTAAACAATGAGCAGTTCTTC	CASSPTWVNNEQFF
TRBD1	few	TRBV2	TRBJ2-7	TGTGCCAGCAGTGTGGGACAGGGGTTTGACGAGCAGTACTTC	CASSVGQGFDEQYF
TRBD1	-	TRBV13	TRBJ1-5	TGTGCCAGCAGCTTCCAGGGGGTGGAGGGCAATCAGCCCCAGCATTTT	CASSFQGVEGNQPQHF
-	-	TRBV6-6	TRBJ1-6	TGTGCCAGCAGCTTCGGGTCCGGAGAATCAACCCTCCACTTT	CASSFGSGESTLHF
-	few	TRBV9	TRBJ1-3	TGTGCTTCATCGGGTACGGAACTCTCTGGAAACACCATATATTTT	CASSGTELSGNTIYF
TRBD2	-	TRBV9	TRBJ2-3	TGTGCCAGCAGCGTAAGGGATAGGAGCGGGGCTAGCACAGATACGCAGTATTTT	CASSVRDRSGASTDTQYF
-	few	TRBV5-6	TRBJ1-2	TGTGCCAGCAGCTTGGATCCGGCCGAAAGATATGGCTACACCTTC	CASSLDPAERYGYTF
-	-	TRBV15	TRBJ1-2	TGTGCCACCAGCCAAGACAGAAATTATGGCTACACCTTC	CATSQDRNYGYTF
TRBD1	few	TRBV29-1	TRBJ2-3	TGCAGCGTAGACGGACAGGTCTTTACAGGAGATACGCAGTATTTT	CSVDGQVFTGDTQYF